This T cell receptor (beta chain) was observed in a study of response to subunit inactivated influenza vaccine. TCRdb independently ran MiXCR on the RT-PCR reads; one entry per CDR3 protein. The sample includes 650,000 to 800,000 distinct CDR3 sequences, about 14% of them seen just once. Germline V lookup: CDR1 GTSNPN, CDR2 SVGIG (reference sequence). This CDR3 has 13 amino acids. Trimming removed 1 base from V and 8 bases from J, with 11 bases in between. The source of this sequence is a man aged 50 to 60 who received an inactivated influenza vaccine. This chain connects TRBV30 to TRBJ1-4; no reliable D call. The input for sequencing was PBMCs from blood, taken 14 to 15 days before vaccination. CDR3 amino acids: CAWSAGVGEKLFF. CDR3 coding DNA: TGTGCCTGGAGTGCTGGGGTAGGGGAAAAACTGTTTTTT.